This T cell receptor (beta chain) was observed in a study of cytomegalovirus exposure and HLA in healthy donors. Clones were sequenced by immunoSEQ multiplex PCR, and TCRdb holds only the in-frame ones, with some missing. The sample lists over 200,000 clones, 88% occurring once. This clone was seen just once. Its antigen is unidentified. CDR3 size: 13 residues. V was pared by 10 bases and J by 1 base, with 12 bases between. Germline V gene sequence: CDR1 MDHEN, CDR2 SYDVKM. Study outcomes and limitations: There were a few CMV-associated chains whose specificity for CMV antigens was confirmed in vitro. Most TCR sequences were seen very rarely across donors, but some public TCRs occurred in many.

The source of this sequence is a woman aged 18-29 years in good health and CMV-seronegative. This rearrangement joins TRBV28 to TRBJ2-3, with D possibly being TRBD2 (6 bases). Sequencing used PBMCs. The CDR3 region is CATWDLGTDTQYF. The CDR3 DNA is TGTGCCACCTGGGACTTGGGCACAGATACGCAGTATTTT. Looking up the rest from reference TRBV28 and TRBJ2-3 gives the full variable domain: DVKVTQSSRYLVKRTGEKVFLECVQDMDHENMFWYRQDPGLGLRLIYFSYDVKMKEKGDIPEGYSVSREKKERFSLILESASTNQTSMYLCATWDLGTDTQYFGPGTRLTVL.